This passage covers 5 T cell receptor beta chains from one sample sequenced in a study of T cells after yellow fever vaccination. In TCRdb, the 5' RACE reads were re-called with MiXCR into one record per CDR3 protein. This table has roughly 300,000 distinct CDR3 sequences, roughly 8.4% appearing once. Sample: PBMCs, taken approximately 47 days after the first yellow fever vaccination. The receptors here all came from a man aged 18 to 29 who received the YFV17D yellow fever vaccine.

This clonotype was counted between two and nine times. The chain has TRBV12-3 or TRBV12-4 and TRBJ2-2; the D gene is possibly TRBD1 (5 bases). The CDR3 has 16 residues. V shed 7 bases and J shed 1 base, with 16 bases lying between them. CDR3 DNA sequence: TGTGCCAGCATTGCTAGGGGCAGGAGGAACACCGGGGAGCTGTTTTTT. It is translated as CASIARGRRNTGELFF.

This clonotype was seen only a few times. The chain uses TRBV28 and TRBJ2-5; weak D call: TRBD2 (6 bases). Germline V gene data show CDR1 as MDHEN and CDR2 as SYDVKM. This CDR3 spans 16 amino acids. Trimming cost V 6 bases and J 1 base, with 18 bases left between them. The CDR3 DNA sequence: TGTGCCAGCAGCCTATCCTTCGGGACTTCCCAAGAGACCCAGTACTTC. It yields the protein CASSLSFGTSQETQYF.

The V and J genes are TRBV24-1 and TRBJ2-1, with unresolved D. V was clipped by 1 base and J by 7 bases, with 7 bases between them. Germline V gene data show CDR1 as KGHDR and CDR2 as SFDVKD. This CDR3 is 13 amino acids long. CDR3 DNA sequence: TGTGCCACCAGTGATTTAAGGACGAATGAGCAGTTCTTC. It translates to CATSDLRTNEQFF.

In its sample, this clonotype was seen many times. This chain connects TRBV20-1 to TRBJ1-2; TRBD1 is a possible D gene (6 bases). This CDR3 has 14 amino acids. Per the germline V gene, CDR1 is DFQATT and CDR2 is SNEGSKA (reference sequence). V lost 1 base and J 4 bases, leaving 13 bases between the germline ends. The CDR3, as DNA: TGCAGTGCTAGAGTCCCAGGGGCCTCCTATGGCTACACCTTC. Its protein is CSARVPGASYGYTF.

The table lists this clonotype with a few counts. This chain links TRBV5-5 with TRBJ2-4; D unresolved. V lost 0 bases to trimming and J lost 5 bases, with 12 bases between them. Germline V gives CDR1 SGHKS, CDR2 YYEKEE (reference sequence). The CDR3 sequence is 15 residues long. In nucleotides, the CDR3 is TGTGCCAGCAGCTTGGTAGTAAGGTACCAAAACATTCAGTACTTC. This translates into CASSLVVRYQNIQYF.